This paragraph reports one T cell receptor (beta chain). Clones were sequenced by immunoSEQ multiplex PCR, and TCRdb holds only the in-frame ones, with some missing. The sample carries about 60,000 clones, about 83% recorded once. This specimen belongs to a study of blood T cell repertoires in COVID-19. The junction had 11 bases not matched to a gene; V was cut back by 0 bases and J by 2 bases. This CDR3 has 19 residues. In germline, CDR1 is LGHDT, CDR2 YNNKEL (reference sequence). The source is a man in his forties or fifties with COVID-19, enrolled during active disease. The source material was peripheral blood. This chain links TRBV3-1 (or the pseudogene TRBV3-2) with TRBJ2-7; TRBD2 matches 12 bases. The CDR3 loop reads CASSQESGLAGGPPYEQYF. CDR3 DNA: TGTGCCAGCAGCCAAGAATCAGGGCTAGCGGGAGGGCCCCCCTACGAGCAGTACTTC.